This entry lists 26 T cell receptor beta chains sequenced from one sample in a study of blood T cell repertoires in COVID-19. Measured with immunoSEQ multiplex PCR; TCRdb has only the in-frame clones, and not every one. The repertoire holds a few hundred thousand clones, with about 87% as singletons. Sequencing input: peripheral blood. Receptors originate from a woman younger than 45 with COVID-19, enrolled during active disease.

The table lists this clone with a few counts. J is TRBJ1-2 and V is TRBV15; 7 bases agree with TRBD1. V lost 6 bases and J lost 1; bases outside the gene matches: 8. This CDR3 region has 15 residues. The germline gives CDR1 LNHNV, CDR2 YYDKDF (reference sequence). This CDR3 reads CATRANRGRNYGYTF. The CDR3 DNA is TGTGCCACCAGAGCCAACAGGGGCCGTAACTATGGCTACACCTTC.

The V and J genes are TRBV28 and TRBJ1-2; D possibly corresponds to TRBD1 (5 bases). Trimming took off 4 bases at V and 8 bases at J, with 8 bases between the two ends. CDR1 and CDR2 from the germline V gene are MDHEN and SYDVKM. The CDR3 is 11 amino acids. CDR3 region: CASSSGRGYTF. CDR3 nucleotide sequence: TGTGCCAGCAGTTCAGGGCGGGGCTACACCTTC.

The rearrangement uses TRBV5-5 and TRBJ1-1; D may be TRBD1 (5 bases). V gave up 0 bases and J gave up 0 bases, with 9 bases separating them. Germline CDR1 SGHKS, CDR2 YYEKEE (reference sequence). This CDR3 comprises 15 residues. The CDR3 sequence: CASSLGQSLNTEAFF. The DNA for the CDR3 is TGTGCCAGCAGCTTGGGACAGAGCCTGAACACTGAAGCTTTCTTT.

V is TRBV2 and J is TRBJ1-5; TRBD1 matches at 7 bases. After removal of 6 bases from V and 6 bases from J, the junction contained 8 bases not matched to a gene. The V gene's germline CDR1 is SNHLY and CDR2 FYNNEI. The CDR3 length is 14 residues. CDR3 sequence reads: CASSLQGRSQPQHF. CDR3 nucleotide sequence: TGTGCCAGCAGCCTACAGGGGCGTTCTCAGCCCCAGCATTTT. The variable domain in full, completed from reference TRBV2 and TRBJ1-5, reads EPEVTQTPSHQVTQMGQEVILRCVPISNHLYFYWYRQILGQKVEFLVSFYNNEISEKSEIFDDQFSVERPDGSNFTLKIRSTKLEDSAMYFCASSLQGRSQPQHFGDGTRLSIL.

This chain connects TRBV27 to TRBJ1-5, with TRBD1 identical over 7 bases. The CDR3 extends over 15 amino acids. Germline V gene sequence: CDR1 MNHEY, CDR2 SMNVEV (reference sequence). Germline trimming cut 6 bases from V and 0 bases from J; bases unmatched to any gene: 5. The CDR3 nucleotides read TGTGCCAGCAGCCCGACAGGGTATAGCAATCAGCCCCAGCATTTT. Protein sequence: CASSPTGYSNQPQHF.

As concerns this clone: The identical CDR3 is also encoded by other nucleotide sequences in the sample. The V call is TRBV6-5, the J call TRBJ1-3; no firm D call. Germline loops: CDR1 MNHEY, CDR2 SVGAGI. Trimming removed 6 bases from V and 4 bases from J, with 4 bases in between. The CDR3 totals 11 residues. This CDR3 is CASSQGNTIYF. The CDR3 DNA reads TGTGCCAGCAGCCAAGGAAACACCATATATTTT.

The chain is built from TRBV21-1 and TRBJ1-4; the table calls TRBD1, which could not be checked here. TRBV21-1 is a known pseudogene. The CDR3 has 15 residues. CDR3 protein: CASSKGPETNEKLFF. In DNA form, the CDR3 reads TGTGCCAGCAGCAAGGGGCCCGAAACTAATGAAAAACTGTTTTTT.

The CDR3 loop reads CASSLEGYNQPQHF. In DNA form, the CDR3 reads TGTGCCAGCAGTTTGGAGGGGTACAATCAGCCCCAGCATTTT. The V and J genes are TRBV27 and TRBJ1-5, with D maybe TRBD1 (5 bases). The CDR3 runs 14 residues. Germline-derived CDR1 and CDR2 are MNHEY and SMNVEV (reference sequence). Trimming took 3 bases from V and 3 from J, leaving 9 bases between them.

This clone was recorded only once. Here the CDR3 reads CASSLLVGFKSAFF. The CDR3 coding sequence is TGTGCCAGCAGCTTGTTGGTGGGCTTTAAGTCGGCTTTCTTT. The chain is built from TRBV5-5 and TRBJ1-1, with D uncertain. This CDR3 is built from 14 residues. V lost 1 base, J lost 11 bases, and 18 bases lay in between. Germline V gene lookup returns CDR1 SGHKS and CDR2 YYEKEE (reference sequence).

This clone was recorded only once. This chain joins TRBV27 and TRBJ1-2; D not resolved. The V gene's germline CDR1 is MNHEY and CDR2 SMNVEV (reference sequence). V shed 2 bases and J shed 13 bases, with 17 bases lying between them. CDR3 length equals 13 residues. The CDR3 bases are TGTGCCAGCAGTTTACGCGGTTCTGGCCGCTGCACCTTC. Amino acids: CASSLRGSGRCTF.

The gene calls are TRBV4-3 and TRBJ2-7, with D uncertain. Germline V lookup: CDR1 LGHNA, CDR2 YSLEER. This CDR3 is built from 15 residues. Trimming took off 1 base at V and 0 bases at J, with 10 bases between the two ends. The CDR3 DNA reads TGCGCCAGCAGCCAAGGTCGATGGAGCTCCTACGAGCAGTACTTC. Translating it yields CASSQGRWSSYEQYF.

This chain joins TRBV9 and TRBJ2-3; D might be TRBD2 (5 bases). CDR1 and CDR2 from the germline V gene are SGDLS and YYNGEE. CDR3 length equals 15 residues. Between the trimmed V and J ends, which lost 4 bases and 4 bases, there was a span of 16 bases. The chain's CDR3 is CASSPTELDSDTQYF. The CDR3 coding sequence is TGTGCCAGCAGCCCCACCGAACTAGATTCAGATACGCAGTATTTT.

This clone was observed a single time. The V call is TRBV19, the J call TRBJ2-6; tentatively, D is TRBD2 (5 bases). Between the trimmed V and J ends, which lost 4 bases and 2 bases, there was a span of 15 bases. CDR3 length equals 17 residues. CDR1 and CDR2 from the germline V gene are LNHDA and SQIVND (reference sequence). The CDR3, as DNA: TGTGCCAGTAGTAATATGAGGGAAGGCACTGGGGCCAACGTCCTGACTTTC. Amino acids: CASSNMREGTGANVLTF.

The chain combines TRBV27 with TRBJ1-6; no clear D. This CDR3 region has 12 residues. V was trimmed by 6 bases and J by 6 bases, leaving 6 bases between them. Looked up from germline, CDR1 is MNHEY and CDR2 is SMNVEV (reference sequence). CDR3 nucleotide sequence: TGTGCCAGCAGCAGTTTTAATTCACCCCTCCACTTT. It encodes CASSSFNSPLHF.

The V call is TRBV5-4, the J call TRBJ1-1, with D unclear. This CDR3 region has 12 residues. The germline CDR1 and CDR2 sequences are SGHNT and YYREEE (reference sequence). Trimming cost V 1 base and J 6 bases, with 7 bases left between them. The CDR3 DNA is TGTGCCAGCAGCTTGCAGGAATCTGAAGCTTTCTTT. This sequence encodes CASSLQESEAFF.

The chain joins TRBV4-3 to TRBJ2-2; D is unclear. Germline-derived CDR1 and CDR2 are LGHNA and YSLEER. The length of the CDR3 is 15 residues. V was pared by 5 bases and J by 7 bases, with 17 bases between. The CDR3 loop is CASSIGARMSGELFF. The CDR3 DNA follows: TGCGCCAGCAGCATCGGAGCTCGCATGAGCGGGGAGCTGTTTTTT.

V is TRBV4-1 and J is TRBJ2-3; the D is unclear. Germline V gene data show CDR1 as MGHRA and CDR2 as YSYEKL. This CDR3 is 14 amino acids long. V lost 0 bases and J 0 bases, leaving 4 bases between the germline ends. The CDR3 sequence: CASSQDSSTDTQYF. The CDR3 DNA is TGCGCCAGCAGCCAAGACTCTAGCACAGATACGCAGTATTTT.

This rearrangement joins TRBV18 to TRBJ1-5; possibly TRBD1 for D (6 bases). This CDR3 contains 14 residues. Trimming took off 5 bases at V and 4 bases at J, with 12 bases between the two ends. Germline V gene sequence: CDR1 KGHSH, CDR2 LQKENI. Written as DNA, the CDR3 is TGTGCCAGCTCAACCGGGACACTTAATCAGCCCCAGCATTTT. Its translation is CASSTGTLNQPQHF.

This clone was picked up one time. The rearrangement uses TRBV7-2 and TRBJ1-2; D may be TRBD1 (6 bases). Germline V lookup: CDR1 SGHTA, CDR2 FQGNSA. Trimming left V 5 bases short and J 4 bases short, with 14 bases between. The CDR3 is 14 residues long. CDR3 loop: CASSQRGQPYGYTF. Written as DNA, the CDR3 is TGTGCCAGCAGCCAGCGGGGACAACCCTATGGCTACACCTTC.

As DNA, the CDR3 is TGTGCCAGCAGACACAGGGGAAGCGCCTACGAGCAGTACTTC. Its translation: CASRHRGSAYEQYF. J is TRBJ2-7 and V is TRBV13; 7 nucleotides line up with TRBD1. CDR1 PRHDT and CDR2 FYEKMQ come from the germline V gene (reference sequence). Trimming took 6 bases from V and 2 from J; bases not matched to a gene: 7. This CDR3 is built from 14 residues. The variable domain in full, with the rest retrieved from reference TRBV13 and TRBJ2-7, is AAGVIQSPRHLIKEKRETATLKCYPIPRHDTVYWYQQGPGQDPQFLISFYEKMQSDKGSIPDRFSAQQFSDYHSELNMSSLELGDSALYFCASRHRGSAYEQYFGPGTRLTVT.

This chain links TRBV18 with TRBJ1-2; the D gene is possibly TRBD1 (6 bases). The germline gives CDR1 KGHSH, CDR2 LQKENI. The V gene lost 4 bases and the J gene lost 3 bases, with 15 bases spanning the gap. CDR3 length: 15 residues. Here the CDR3 reads CASSLSRGGDYGYTF. The DNA for the CDR3 is TGTGCCAGCTCACTATCCAGGGGTGGAGACTATGGCTACACCTTC. The full variable domain, with the rest looked up from reference TRBV18 and TRBJ1-2, is NAGVMQNPRHLVRRRGQEARLRCSPMKGHSHVYWYRQLPEEGLKFMVYLQKENIIDESGMPKERFSAEFPKEGPSILRIQQVVRGDSAAYFCASSLSRGGDYGYTFGSGTRLTVV.

The chain is built from TRBV12-3 or TRBV12-4 and TRBJ2-2; a possible D gene is TRBD2 (5 bases). Trimming removed 11 bases from V and 3 bases from J, with 10 bases in between. CDR3 length: 12 amino acids. The CDR3 DNA reads as TGTGCCGGAGGCGGATACACCGGGGAGCTGTTTTTT. Residues: CAGGGYTGELFF.

Points on this clone: The same CDR3 arises from other DNA sequences in this sample as well. The V call is TRBV27, the J call TRBJ1-2; tentatively, D is TRBD1 (5 bases). Germline V gives CDR1 MNHEY, CDR2 SMNVEV (reference sequence). The CDR3 runs 13 residues. Trimming left V 6 bases short and J 2 bases short, with 10 bases between. The CDR3 sequence: CASSFDRNYGYTF. The CDR3 coding sequence is TGTGCCAGCAGCTTCGACAGAAACTATGGCTACACCTTC.

The sample holds one count of this clone. The chain combines TRBV10-3 with TRBJ1-4, with 9 bases lining up with TRBD1. This CDR3 spans 16 amino acids. Trimming removed 2 bases from V and 8 bases from J; junction bases left unmatched: 9. Germline V gives CDR1 ENHRY, CDR2 SYGVKD. The CDR3 spells CAISESLGTGSEKLFF. The CDR3 coding sequence is TGTGCCATCAGTGAGAGTTTAGGGACAGGGTCCGAAAAACTGTTTTTT.

A remark on this clone: The limits of the CDR3 on the DNA are not certain, so only TCRdb's listed CDR3 is given. In the same sample, other DNA sequences code for this CDR3. The V gene is TRBV2, the J gene TRBJ2-2; the table's D call, TRBD2, was not checked against the DNA. The CDR3 is 14 amino acids in total, end residues counted. The germline CDR1 and CDR2 sequences are SNHLY and FYNNEI. This CDR3 is CASSEALRAGELFF.

The CDR3 DNA is TGTGCCACCTCCCTAGAGGCTGAGACCCAGTACTTC. This translates into CATSLEAETQYF. The chain combines TRBV2 with TRBJ2-5, with D unresolved. Germline CDR1 is SNHLY and CDR2 is FYNNEI. Trimming removed 10 bases at V and 5 bases at J, with 14 bases between. The CDR3 consists of 12 residues.